These 26 T cell receptor beta chains came from one sample sequenced in a study of T cell responses to AZD1222 COVID-19 vaccine. Assay used: immunoSEQ multiplex PCR; TCRdb lists only in-frame clones, some missing. The repertoire holds around 88,000 clones, approximately 88% seen once, with approximately 5.5% in the top ten. The sequencing used peripheral blood, collected on day 0 of AZD1222 vaccination. Receptors originate from an adult in good health.

This clone was counted a few times. The chain has TRBV29-1 and TRBJ1-1, with a possible D match to TRBD1 (5 bases). Germline lookup yields CDR1 SQVTM and CDR2 ANQGSEA. This CDR3 region has 13 residues. The V and J ends lost 3 bases and 1 base respectively, with 9 bases between them. The CDR3 region is CSVDIRANTEAFF. The CDR3 coding sequence is TGCAGCGTTGATATCAGGGCGAACACTGAAGCTTTCTTT.

This chain uses TRBV24-1 with TRBJ1-2; D remains unclear. Trimming shortened V by 3 bases and J by 5 bases, and 15 bases separated the two germline ends. This CDR3 is 15 amino acids long. Germline V gene lookup returns CDR1 KGHDR and CDR2 SFDVKD. The CDR3 sequence: CATSDTWGVGYGYTF. CDR3 DNA sequence: TGTGCCACCAGTGATACATGGGGAGTAGGGTATGGCTACACCTTC.

The V gene is TRBV28, the J gene TRBJ2-7; D call uncertain. The CDR3 totals 13 residues. Germline V lookup: CDR1 MDHEN, CDR2 SYDVKM. V was pared by 3 bases and J by 2 bases, with 8 bases between. The DNA of the CDR3 is TGTGCCAGCAGTTTTTATAATGCCTACGAGCAGTACTTC. Amino acid sequence: CASSFYNAYEQYF.

The chain recombines TRBV7-8 with TRBJ2-1, with D possibly being TRBD2 (6 bases). CDR1 SGHVS and CDR2 FQNEAQ come from the germline V gene. The CDR3 is 18 residues long. With 6 bases removed from V and 0 bases from J, the gap between germline ends came to 21 bases. The CDR3 DNA sequence: TGTGCCAGCAGTTTCGACTTGAAAGGACTAAGCTCCTACAATGAGCAGTTCTTC. Its protein is CASSFDLKGLSSYNEQFF.

This chain joins TRBV20-1 and TRBJ2-6, with D hard to call. V lost 3 bases and J 0 bases, leaving 12 bases between the germline ends. The CDR3 runs to 16 residues. Germline lookup yields CDR1 DFQATT and CDR2 SNEGSKA (reference sequence). DNA for the CDR3: TGCAGTGCTAGTTCAGGTCTTATCTCTGGGGCCAACGTCCTGACTTTC. It is translated as CSASSGLISGANVLTF.

This clone was picked up one time. The rearrangement links TRBV6-1 to TRBJ1-5; tentatively, D is TRBD1 (5 bases). This CDR3 contains 15 residues. V lost 3 bases to trimming and J lost 1 base, with 10 bases between them. The germline V gene has CDR1 MNHNS and CDR2 SASEGT. The CDR3, as DNA: TGTGCCAGCAGTGAGACAGAACAGAGCAATCAGCCCCAGCATTTT. Its protein is CASSETEQSNQPQHF.

This chain uses TRBV7-9 with TRBJ1-3; TRBD1 matches 10 bases. Germline V gene sequence: CDR1 SEHNR, CDR2 FQNEAQ (reference sequence). J was trimmed by 2 bases and V by 3 bases; bases with no gene match: 1. This CDR3 contains 15 residues. The DNA of the CDR3 is TGTGCCAGCAGCTTCGGACAGGGGGCTGGAAACACCATATATTTT. Its translation is CASSFGQGAGNTIYF.

Only a few counts were recorded for this clone. The V and J genes are TRBV9 and TRBJ2-7, with TRBD2 matching over 7 bases. The CDR3 length is 14 residues. Germline values: CDR1 SGDLS, CDR2 YYNGEE. The V and J ends lost 0 bases and 3 bases, in that order; junction bases with no gene match: 3. The CDR3 reads CASSVAPSGYEQYF. DNA of the CDR3: TGTGCCAGCAGCGTAGCGCCTAGCGGCTACGAGCAGTACTTC.

The gene calls are TRBV10-2 and TRBJ1-3, with 7 bases lining up with TRBD1. The CDR3 is made up of 14 amino acids. J gave up 2 bases and V 4 bases, and 2 bases lay outside the gene matches. Germline V gene data show CDR1 as WSHSY and CDR2 as SAAADI. Here the CDR3 reads CASSGQGAGNTIYF. The CDR3 DNA sequence: TGCGCCAGCAGTGGACAGGGCGCTGGAAACACCATATATTTT.

V usage is TRBV5-1 and J usage is TRBJ2-3; 13 positions agree with TRBD2. Trimming took 4 bases from V and 6 from J; bases not matched to a gene: 8. CDR1 and CDR2 from the germline V gene are SGHRS and YFSETQ. This CDR3 region has 16 residues. The CDR3 spells CASSPGLAGIFDTQYF. CDR3 nucleotides: TGCGCCAGCAGCCCGGGACTAGCGGGAATATTCGATACGCAGTATTTT.

The table lists this clone with a few counts. This chain joins TRBV7-8 and TRBJ1-6, with a possible D match to TRBD1 (5 bases). The CDR3 sequence is 13 residues long. V was trimmed by 3 bases and J by 8 bases, leaving 8 bases between them. The germline gives CDR1 SGHVS, CDR2 FQNEAQ. The CDR3 coding sequence is TGTGCCAGCAGCTTCGGACAAGATTCACCCCTCCACTTT. Translation gives CASSFGQDSPLHF. The whole variable domain, remainder taken from reference TRBV7-8 and TRBJ1-6, is GAGVSQSPRYKVAKRGQDVALRCDPISGHVSLFWYQQALGQGPEFLTYFQNEAQLDKSGLPSDRFFAERPEGSVSTLKIQRTQQEDSAVYLCASSFGQDSPLHFGNGTRLTVT.

This chain connects TRBV5-1 to TRBJ1-1; 7 bases align to TRBD1. Per germline, CDR1 SGHRS and CDR2 YFSETQ. The CDR3 has 15 amino acids. J gave up 1 base and V 0 bases, and 3 bases lay outside the gene matches. This CDR3 is CASSLVGQENTEAFF. The CDR3 coding sequence is TGCGCCAGCAGCTTGGTAGGACAGGAGAACACTGAAGCTTTCTTT.

This clone was counted a single time. The rearrangement joins TRBV7-9 to TRBJ2-2, with D hard to call. Trimming shortened V by 3 bases and J by 1 base, and 6 bases separated the two germline ends. The germline gives CDR1 SEHNR, CDR2 FQNEAQ (reference sequence). This CDR3 region has 14 residues. CDR3 region: CASSLDGNTGELFF. The CDR3 nucleotides read TGTGCCAGCAGCTTGGACGGGAACACCGGGGAGCTGTTTTTT.

This chain links TRBV28 with TRBJ2-3; tentative D call: TRBD2 (7 bases). Germline loops: CDR1 MDHEN, CDR2 SYDVKM. The germline V and J ends were trimmed by 1 base and 0 bases, with 11 bases remaining between them. This CDR3 region has 16 residues. CDR3 nucleotides: TGTGCCAGCAGTTTATTAGGGGGGGGAAGCACAGATACGCAGTATTTT. This sequence encodes CASSLLGGGSTDTQYF.

The chain joins TRBV5-4 to TRBJ2-7; 11 nucleotides match TRBD2. Looked up from germline, CDR1 is SGHNT and CDR2 is YYREEE (reference sequence). With V trimmed by 2 bases and J by 2 bases, 3 bases remained unmatched. This CDR3 comprises 15 residues. The CDR3 nucleotides read TGTGCCAGCAGCTTCTTGACTAGCGGGACCTACGAGCAGTACTTC. It codes for CASSFLTSGTYEQYF.

The chain links TRBV11-3 to TRBJ2-1, with 12 bases lining up with TRBD2. Trimming at V came to 6 bases and at J to 4 bases, leaving 1 base not matched to a gene. Germline-derived CDR1 and CDR2 are SGHNT and YENEEA. The CDR3 runs to 14 residues. The CDR3 spells CASSLAGGYNEQFF. CDR3 nucleotide sequence: TGTGCCAGCAGTCTAGCGGGAGGGTACAATGAGCAGTTCTTC.

The chain carries TRBV12-3 or TRBV12-4 and TRBJ2-5; D gene uncertain. V was trimmed by 3 bases and J by 2 bases, leaving 4 bases between them. The CDR3 has 12 amino acids. The CDR3 DNA reads as TGTGCCAGCAGTTTTGGTCAAGAGACCCAGTACTTC. Translation: CASSFGQETQYF.

V gene TRBV10-3 combines with J gene TRBJ2-1; TRBD2 aligns across 10 bases. The CDR3 has 16 amino acids. Trimming removed 3 bases from V and 6 bases from J; junction bases left unmatched: 8. Germline V gene sequence: CDR1 ENHRY, CDR2 SYGVKD. As DNA, the CDR3 is TGTGCCATCAGTGAATTGCCTAGCGGGAGCTCCAATGAGCAGTTCTTC. Translating it yields CAISELPSGSSNEQFF.

J is TRBJ2-1 and V is TRBV5-1; 10 nucleotides match TRBD2. This CDR3 has 15 amino acids. The J segment lost 5 bases and the V segment lost 3 bases, leaving 5 bases of the junction unmatched. Per germline, CDR1 SGHRS and CDR2 YFSETQ. CDR3 coding DNA: TGCGCCAGCAGCTCCCTAGCGGGAGCGGACAATGAGCAGTTCTTC. Its translation: CASSSLAGADNEQFF.

This sequence joins TRBV25-1 and TRBJ2-1, with D maybe TRBD1 (5 bases). This CDR3 region has 13 residues. V lost 1 base and J lost 8, with 9 bases in between. Germline CDR1 reads MGHDK; CDR2 reads SYGVNS. CDR3 nucleotides: TGTGCCAGCAGTGAATTAGGGGTGGATGAGCAGTTCTTC. Encoded protein: CASSELGVDEQFF.

The chain has TRBV9 and TRBJ2-2; D not certain. There are 13 residues in the CDR3. CDR1 and CDR2 from the germline V gene are SGDLS and YYNGEE. V was clipped by 3 bases and J by 3 bases, with 6 bases between them. CDR3 DNA: TGTGCCAGCAGCGCCCCGGACACCGGGGAGCTGTTTTTT. This translates into CASSAPDTGELFF.

The genes are TRBV24-1 and TRBJ1-5; a possible D gene is TRBD1 (6 bases). Germline V gene lookup returns CDR1 KGHDR and CDR2 SFDVKD. Trimming left V 0 bases short and J 9 bases short, with 17 bases between. The CDR3 consists of 16 residues. CDR3 loop: CATSDLQRGTGGPQHF. Written as DNA, the CDR3 is TGTGCCACCAGTGATTTGCAGAGGGGGACCGGGGGGCCCCAGCATTTT.

This clone was found a few times. The chain joins TRBV28 to TRBJ2-5; 10 nucleotides agree with TRBD1. Trimming removed 5 bases from V and 5 bases from J; junction bases left unmatched: 5. CDR1 MDHEN and CDR2 SYDVKM come from the germline V gene. The CDR3 sequence is 14 residues long. The CDR3 DNA sequence: TGTGCCAGCAGTAAGACAGGGGGCGATGAGACCCAGTACTTC. Encoded protein: CASSKTGGDETQYF. Based on the CDR3 plus reference TRBV28 and TRBJ2-5, the full variable domain is DVKVTQSSRYLVKRTGEKVFLECVQDMDHENMFWYRQDPGLGLRLIYFSYDVKMKEKGDIPEGYSVSREKKERFSLILESASTNQTSMYLCASSKTGGDETQYFGPGTRLLVL.

V usage is TRBV7-9 and J usage is TRBJ1-3; 8 nucleotides align to TRBD1. Per germline, CDR1 SEHNR and CDR2 FQNEAQ (reference sequence). With 6 bases clipped from V and 2 bases from J, the junction kept 18 bases outside the gene matches. The CDR3 has 19 amino acids. CDR3 coding DNA: TGTGCCAGCAGACCCCCTGTTGACAGGGGACGAAAGGCTGGAAACACCATATATTTT. It specifies CASRPPVDRGRKAGNTIYF.

This chain connects TRBV21-1 to TRBJ2-1. TRBV21-1 is a pseudogene segment. The CDR3 extends over 14 amino acids. This CDR3 is CASSQTVIDNEQFF. CDR3 nucleotides: TGTGCCAGCAGCCAAACCGTGATCGACAATGAGCAGTTCTTC.

The V gene is TRBV28, the J gene TRBJ1-5; D remains ambiguous. This CDR3 is 16 amino acids long. CDR1 and CDR2 from the germline V gene are MDHEN and SYDVKM. V was clipped by 5 bases and J by 1 base, with 15 bases between them. The CDR3 is CASSALAEVSNQPQHF. Here the CDR3 DNA reads TGTGCCAGCAGTGCTCTTGCGGAAGTCAGCAATCAGCCCCAGCATTTT. Supplemented by reference TRBV28 and TRBJ1-5, the full variable domain reads DVKVTQSSRYLVKRTGEKVFLECVQDMDHENMFWYRQDPGLGLRLIYFSYDVKMKEKGDIPEGYSVSREKKERFSLILESASTNQTSMYLCASSALAEVSNQPQHFGDGTRLSIL.